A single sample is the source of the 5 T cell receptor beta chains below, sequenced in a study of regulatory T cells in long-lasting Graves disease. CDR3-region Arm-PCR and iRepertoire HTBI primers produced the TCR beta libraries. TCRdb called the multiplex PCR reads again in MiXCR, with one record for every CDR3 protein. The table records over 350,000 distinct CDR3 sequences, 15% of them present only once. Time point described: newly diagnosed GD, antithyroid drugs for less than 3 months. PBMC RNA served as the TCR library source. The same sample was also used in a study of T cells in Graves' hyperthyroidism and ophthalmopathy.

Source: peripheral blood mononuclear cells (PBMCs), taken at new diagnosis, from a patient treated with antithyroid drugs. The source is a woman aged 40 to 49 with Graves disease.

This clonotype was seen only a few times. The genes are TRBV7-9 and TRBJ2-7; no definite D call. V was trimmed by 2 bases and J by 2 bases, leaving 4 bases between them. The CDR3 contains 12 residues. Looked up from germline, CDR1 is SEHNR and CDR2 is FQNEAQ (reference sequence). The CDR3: CASSLTPYEQYF. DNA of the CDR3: TGTGCCAGCAGCTTAACCCCCTACGAGCAGTACTTC.

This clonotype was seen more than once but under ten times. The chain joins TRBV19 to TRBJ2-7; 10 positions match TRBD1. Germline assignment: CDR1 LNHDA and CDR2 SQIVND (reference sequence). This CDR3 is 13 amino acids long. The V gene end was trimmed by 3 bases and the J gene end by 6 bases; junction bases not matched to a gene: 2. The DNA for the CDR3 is TGTGCCAGTAGTATGGGACAGGGGATCGAGCAGTACTTC. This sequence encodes CASSMGQGIEQYF.

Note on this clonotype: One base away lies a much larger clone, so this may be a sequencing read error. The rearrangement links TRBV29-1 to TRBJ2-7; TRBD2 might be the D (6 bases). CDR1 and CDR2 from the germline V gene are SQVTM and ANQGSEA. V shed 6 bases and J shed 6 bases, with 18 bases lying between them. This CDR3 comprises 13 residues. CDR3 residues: CSVTPGRGSEQYF. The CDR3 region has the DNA TGCAGCGTCACCCCGGGACGGGGGAGCGAGCAGTACTTC.

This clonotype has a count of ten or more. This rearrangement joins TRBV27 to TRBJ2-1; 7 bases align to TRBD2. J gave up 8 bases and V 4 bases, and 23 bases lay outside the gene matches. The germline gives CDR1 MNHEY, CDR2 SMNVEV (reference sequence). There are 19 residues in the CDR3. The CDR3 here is CASSYRPGAGDSPRDEQFF. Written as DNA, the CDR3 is TGTGCCAGCAGTTACCGTCCCGGGGCGGGAGATTCCCCCCGGGATGAGCAGTTCTTC.

The CDR3 sequence: CSARRTGLAKNIQYF. The DNA of the CDR3 is TGCAGTGCTAGAAGGACAGGCCTAGCCAAAAACATTCAGTACTTC. This sequence joins TRBV20-1 and TRBJ2-4; 7 nucleotides agree with TRBD1. This CDR3 comprises 15 residues. Germline V CDR1 and CDR2: DFQATT, SNEGSKA (reference sequence). V lost 2 bases to trimming and J lost 0 bases; unmatched junction nucleotides: 4.